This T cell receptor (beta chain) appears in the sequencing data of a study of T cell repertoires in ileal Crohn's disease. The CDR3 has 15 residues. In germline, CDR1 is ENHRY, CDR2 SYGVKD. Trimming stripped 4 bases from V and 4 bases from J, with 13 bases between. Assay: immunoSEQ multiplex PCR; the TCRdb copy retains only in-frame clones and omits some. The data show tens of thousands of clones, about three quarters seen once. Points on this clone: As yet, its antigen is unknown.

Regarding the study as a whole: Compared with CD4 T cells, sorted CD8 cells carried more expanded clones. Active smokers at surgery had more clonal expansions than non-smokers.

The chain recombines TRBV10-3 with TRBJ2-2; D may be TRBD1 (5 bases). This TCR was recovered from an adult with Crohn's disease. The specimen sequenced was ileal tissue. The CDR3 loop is CAISAWTRSTGELFF. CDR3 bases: TGTGCCATCAGTGCCTGGACAAGAAGCACCGGGGAGCTGTTTTTT.